This T cell receptor (beta chain) was found in a study of shared clonotypes between healthy human individuals. Study information: Contributing individuals were two females and a few males aged 18 to 49. Broader study findings: Sharing across a few donors was seen in roughly 5.2% of naive CD4 clonotypes.

The CDR3 consists of 12 residues. V gave up 6 bases and J gave up 6 bases; unmatched junction bases: 5. Looked up from germline, CDR1 is SNHLY and CDR2 is FYNNEI. It was into CD45RA+ naive and CD45RA-negative memory subsets that the CD4+ cells were split. Concerning this clone: What it binds is not known.

DNA at 150 to 200 ng, about 30,000 T cell genomes, went into sorted-subset replicate PCRs. Profiled with immunoSEQ multiplex PCR; TCRdb holds only in-frame clones, not every one. This sample carries about 1.5 million clones, under 99% of them seen once, and the ten largest clones take 0.4% to 0.45%. Sequencing was performed on naive CD4+ T cells sorted from blood. Subset of the sample: CD45RA+ positively selected. The chain carries TRBV2 and TRBJ2-7, with TRBD1 matching over 7 bases. The TCR sequence derives from a man aged 25 to 45 in good health. CDR3 residues: CASSATGTEQYF. The CDR3 bases are TGTGCCAGCAGCGCGACAGGGACCGAGCAGTACTTC.